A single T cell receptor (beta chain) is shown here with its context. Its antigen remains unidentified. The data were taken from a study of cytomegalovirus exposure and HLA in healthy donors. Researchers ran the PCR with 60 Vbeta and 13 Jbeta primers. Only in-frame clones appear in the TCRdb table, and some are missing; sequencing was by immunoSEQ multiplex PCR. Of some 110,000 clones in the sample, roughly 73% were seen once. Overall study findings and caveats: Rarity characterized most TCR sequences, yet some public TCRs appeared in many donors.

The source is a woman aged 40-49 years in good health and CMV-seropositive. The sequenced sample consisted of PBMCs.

CDR3 sequence reads: CASSPGPGQGTQETQYF. DNA of the CDR3: TGTGCCAGCTCACCTGGACCGGGACAGGGGACCCAAGAGACCCAGTACTTC. V and J are TRBV18 and TRBJ2-5, with 10 bases that match TRBD1. From germline, CDR1 is KGHSH and CDR2 LQKENI. Trimming cost V 3 bases and J 1 base; bases outside gene matches: 8. The CDR3 is 17 amino acids.